These 12 T cell receptor beta chains were all obtained from the same sample, sequenced in a study of blood T cell repertoires in COVID-19. Clones were read by immunoSEQ multiplex PCR, and TCRdb kept only the in-frame ones, dropping some. The sample carries more than 200,000 clones, 65% to 90% recorded once. The sample was peripheral blood. These receptors originate from a young man with active or convalescent COVID-19.

J is TRBJ2-1 and V is TRBV5-8; 7 nucleotides line up with TRBD1. The junction had 6 bases not matched to a gene; V was cut back by 4 bases and J by 2 bases. Germline-derived CDR1 and CDR2 are SGHTS and YDEGEE. This CDR3 has 15 residues. The CDR3 sequence: CASSPQGRAYNEQFF. CDR3 bases: TGTGCCAGCAGCCCACAGGGGCGCGCCTACAATGAGCAGTTCTTC.

This chain joins TRBV5-4 and TRBJ1-1; unclear D gene. V gave up 4 bases and J gave up 1 base, with 17 bases separating them. CDR3 length: 16 residues. Germline V gives CDR1 SGHNT, CDR2 YYREEE (reference sequence). CDR3: CASSLTPLRSNTEAFF. The DNA for the CDR3 is TGTGCCAGCAGCCTCACCCCACTTCGGTCGAACACTGAAGCTTTCTTT.

This CDR3 reads CASSLEAVDYGYTF. The CDR3 region has the DNA TGTGCCAGCAGCTTGGAGGCGGTGGACTATGGCTACACCTTC. This rearrangement joins TRBV5-6 to TRBJ1-2; D is undetermined. The CDR3 has 14 amino acids. CDR1 is SGHDT and CDR2 is YYEEEE in the germline V gene. V lost 0 bases, J lost 3 bases, and 9 bases lay in between.

The genes are TRBV15 and TRBJ1-1; 9 bases fit TRBD1. The CDR3 runs to 18 residues. The germline V gene has CDR1 LNHNV and CDR2 YYDKDF (reference sequence). The V and J ends lost 0 bases and 7 bases, in that order; junction bases with no gene match: 15. This CDR3 is CATSREWVRDRELSEAFF. The CDR3 DNA sequence: TGTGCCACCAGCAGAGAGTGGGTCAGGGACAGGGAATTAAGTGAAGCTTTCTTT.

The chain couples TRBV10-3 to TRBJ1-5; no clear D gene. The CDR3 loop spans 16 amino acids. The germline V gene encodes CDR1 ENHRY and CDR2 SYGVKD. Trimming took off 0 bases at V and 4 bases at J, with 13 bases between the two ends. CDR3 sequence reads: CAISESSPGGNQPQHF. The CDR3, as DNA: TGTGCCATCAGTGAGTCTTCCCCGGGAGGAAATCAGCCCCAGCATTTT.

The V gene is TRBV14, the J gene TRBJ2-7; weak D call: TRBD2 (6 bases). V was cut by 8 bases and J by 3 bases, with 8 bases left in between. Per the germline V gene, CDR1 is SGHDN and CDR2 is FVKESK. This CDR3 contains 11 residues. The CDR3 spells CASGRFYEQYF. The DNA for the CDR3 is TGTGCCAGCGGGAGGTTCTACGAGCAGTACTTC.

The chain links TRBV9 to TRBJ2-2, with 11 bases that match TRBD2. Germline values: CDR1 SGDLS, CDR2 YYNGEE. The CDR3 is 16 residues long. V gave up 2 bases and J gave up 4 bases; unmatched junction bases: 4. The CDR3 nucleotides read TGTGCCAGCAGCGTGACTAGCGGGGAGTCCACCGGGGAGCTGTTTTTT. It specifies CASSVTSGESTGELFF.

The genes are TRBV30 and TRBJ1-2; maybe TRBD1 (5 bases). The CDR3 extends over 12 amino acids. V was trimmed by 1 base and J by 3 bases, leaving 6 bases between them. Germline V lookup: CDR1 GTSNPN, CDR2 SVGIG (reference sequence). CDR3: CAWSAGYYGYTF. CDR3 nucleotides: TGTGCCTGGAGTGCAGGGTACTATGGCTACACCTTC.

The rearrangement uses TRBV28 and TRBJ1-5; no clear D. This CDR3 region has 17 residues. From germline, CDR1 is MDHEN and CDR2 SYDVKM. Trimming pared 1 base from V and 0 bases from J, leaving 13 bases between. The CDR3 sequence: CASSLSLTGYSNQPQHF. The CDR3 DNA follows: TGTGCCAGCAGTTTATCCCTCACGGGTTATAGCAATCAGCCCCAGCATTTT. The entire variable domain, with the rest obtained from reference TRBV28 and TRBJ1-5, is as follows: DVKVTQSSRYLVKRTGEKVFLECVQDMDHENMFWYRQDPGLGLRLIYFSYDVKMKEKGDIPEGYSVSREKKERFSLILESASTNQTSMYLCASSLSLTGYSNQPQHFGDGTRLSIL.

The chain recombines TRBV27 with TRBJ2-1, with TRBD2 matching over 8 bases. V lost 1 base, J lost 7 bases, and 9 bases stayed unmatched. CDR3 length equals 16 residues. From germline, CDR1 is MNHEY and CDR2 SMNVEV (reference sequence). This chain's CDR3 is CASSLFGAGGINEQFF. The CDR3 DNA is TGTGCCAGCAGTTTATTTGGGGCGGGGGGTATTAATGAGCAGTTCTTC.

The rearrangement uses TRBV7-3 and TRBJ2-4; 8 positions match TRBD1. The CDR3 has 14 amino acids. V lost 4 bases to trimming and J lost 8 bases; unmatched junction nucleotides: 7. Germline-derived CDR1 and CDR2 are SGHTA and FQGTGA. In nucleotides, the CDR3 is TGTGCCAGCAGCTCCGGGACAGGACCCCACATTCAGTACTTC. It yields the protein CASSSGTGPHIQYF.

V usage is TRBV6-5 and J usage is TRBJ2-1; TRBD2 aligns across 10 bases. J was trimmed by 7 bases and V by 5 bases; bases with no gene match: 8. This CDR3 comprises 15 residues. From germline, CDR1 is MNHEY and CDR2 SVGAGI. The CDR3 nucleotides are TGTGCCAGCAGTCCAGCCAGCGGGGGGGGGAATGAGCAGTTCTTC. Its protein product is CASSPASGGGNEQFF.